The clone carrying this TCR beta chain came up many times. Its antigen is undetermined. CDR1 and CDR2 (germline): MDHEN, SYDVKM. V was pared by 10 bases and J by 1 base, with 19 bases between. CDR3 length equals 15 residues. TCRdb analysed the 5' RACE reads with MiXCR anew, one entry per CDR3 protein. The sample includes over 20,000 distinct CDR3 sequences, around 17% seen only once; the top ten take around 27%. The sample is drawn from a study of CD8 T cells in ankylosing spondylitis. Study results and limitations: It appeared that ankylosing spondylitis blood was characterized by a TCR beta motif of roughly 8 highly homologous variants.

Sequenced material: blood. This receptor was identified in a male donor with ankylosing spondylitis or in good health (not recorded which). J is TRBJ1-1 and V is TRBV28; D is perhaps TRBD1 (6 bases). CDR3 bases: TGTGCCATCCAACCCCCGGGGGCCAGGAACACTGAAGCTTTCTTT. Encoded protein: CAIQPPGARNTEAFF.